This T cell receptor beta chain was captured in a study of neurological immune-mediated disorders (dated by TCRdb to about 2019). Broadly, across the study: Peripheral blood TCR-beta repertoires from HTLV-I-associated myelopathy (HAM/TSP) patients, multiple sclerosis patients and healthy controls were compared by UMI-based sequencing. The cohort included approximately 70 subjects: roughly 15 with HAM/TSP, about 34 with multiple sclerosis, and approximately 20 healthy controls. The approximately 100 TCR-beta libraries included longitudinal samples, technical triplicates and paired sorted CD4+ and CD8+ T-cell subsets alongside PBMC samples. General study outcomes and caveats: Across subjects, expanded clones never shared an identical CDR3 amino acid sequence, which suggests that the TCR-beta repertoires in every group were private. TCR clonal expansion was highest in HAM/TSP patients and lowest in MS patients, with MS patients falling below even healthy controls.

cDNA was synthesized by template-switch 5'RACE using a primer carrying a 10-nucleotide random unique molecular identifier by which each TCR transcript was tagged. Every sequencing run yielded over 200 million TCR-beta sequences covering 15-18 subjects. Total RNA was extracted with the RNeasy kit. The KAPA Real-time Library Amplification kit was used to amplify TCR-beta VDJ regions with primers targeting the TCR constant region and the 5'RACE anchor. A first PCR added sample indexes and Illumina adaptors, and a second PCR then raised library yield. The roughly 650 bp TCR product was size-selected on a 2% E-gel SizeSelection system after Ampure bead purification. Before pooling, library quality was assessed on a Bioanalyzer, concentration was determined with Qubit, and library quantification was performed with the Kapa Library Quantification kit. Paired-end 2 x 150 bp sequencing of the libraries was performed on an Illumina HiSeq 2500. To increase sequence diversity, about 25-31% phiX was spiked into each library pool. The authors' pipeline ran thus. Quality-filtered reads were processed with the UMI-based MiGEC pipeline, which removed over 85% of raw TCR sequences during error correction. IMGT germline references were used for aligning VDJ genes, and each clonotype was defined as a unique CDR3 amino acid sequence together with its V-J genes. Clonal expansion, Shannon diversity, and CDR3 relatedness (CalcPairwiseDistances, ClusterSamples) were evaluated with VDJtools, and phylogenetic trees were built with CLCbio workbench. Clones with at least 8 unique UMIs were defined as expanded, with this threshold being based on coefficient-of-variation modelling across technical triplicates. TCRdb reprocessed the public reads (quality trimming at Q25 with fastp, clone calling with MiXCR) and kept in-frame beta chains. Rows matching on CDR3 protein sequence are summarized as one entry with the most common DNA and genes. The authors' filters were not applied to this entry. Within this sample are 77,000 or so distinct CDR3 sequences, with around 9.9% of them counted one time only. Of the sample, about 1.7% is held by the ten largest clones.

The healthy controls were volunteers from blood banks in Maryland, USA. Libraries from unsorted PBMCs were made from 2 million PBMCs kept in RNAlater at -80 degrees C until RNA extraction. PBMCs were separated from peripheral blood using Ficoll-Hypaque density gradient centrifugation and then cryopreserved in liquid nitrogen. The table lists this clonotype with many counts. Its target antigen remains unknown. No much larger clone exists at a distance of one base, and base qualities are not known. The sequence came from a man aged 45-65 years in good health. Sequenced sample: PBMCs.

In nucleotide form, the sequence is TGCAGTGCTAGTCAGACAGGAGCAGAGACCCAGTACTTC. This codes for CSASQTGAETQYF. The chain employs TRBV20-1 and TRBJ2-5; D gene: possibly TRBD1, on 6 matching bases. From the cysteine through the phenylalanine, the CDR3 covers 13 amino acids. Only CDR3 DNA remains: 39 bases, in frame from the first base. From the germline V gene (reference sequence), CDR1 is DFQATT and CDR2 is SNEGSKA. V sheds 3 bases and J sheds 4 bases, leaving 12 bases between their ends.